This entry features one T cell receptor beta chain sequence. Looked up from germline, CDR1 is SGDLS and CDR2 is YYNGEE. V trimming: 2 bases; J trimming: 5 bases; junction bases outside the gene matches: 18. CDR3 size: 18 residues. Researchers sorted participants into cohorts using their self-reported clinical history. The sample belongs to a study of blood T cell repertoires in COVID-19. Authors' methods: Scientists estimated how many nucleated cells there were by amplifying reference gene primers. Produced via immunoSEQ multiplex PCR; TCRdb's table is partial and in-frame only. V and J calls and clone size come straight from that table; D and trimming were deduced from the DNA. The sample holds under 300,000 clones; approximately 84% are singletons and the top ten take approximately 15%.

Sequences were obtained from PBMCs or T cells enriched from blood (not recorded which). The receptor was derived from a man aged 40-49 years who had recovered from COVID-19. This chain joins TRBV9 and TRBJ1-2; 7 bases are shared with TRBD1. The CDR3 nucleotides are TGTGCCAGCAGCGTTTTTCGACAGGGTATAGCGGAGGCTTATGGCTACACCTTC. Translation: CASSVFRQGIAEAYGYTF. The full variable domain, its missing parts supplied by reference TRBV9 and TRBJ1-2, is DSGVTQTPKHLITATGQRVTLRCSPRSGDLSVYWYQQSLDQGLQFLIQYYNGEERAKGNILERFSAQQFPDLHSELNLSSLELGDSALYFCASSVFRQGIAEAYGYTFGSGTRLTVV.